This record looks at one T cell receptor beta chain sequence and its context. Its target is not known. A read error may be the cause here, since a much bigger clone is one base away. The CDR3 sequence is 16 residues long. Germline V gene lookup returns CDR1 MNHEY and CDR2 SVGAGI. V was cut by 5 bases and J by 11 bases, with 26 bases left in between. The data were obtained in a study of breast tumors, draining lymph nodes, adjacent tissues. General study points: Tumor TCR diversity was below lymph nodes but above nontumor tissue. Luminal-like breast cancer showed significantly higher tumor–nontumor repertoire similarity than basal-like. That most tumor T cells come from lymph nodes remained unproven. Data fit most tumor T cells coming from lymph node, expanding in tumor.

TCRdb reprocessed the multiplex PCR reads with MiXCR, giving one entry per CDR3 protein. The data hold 150,000 to 200,000 distinct CDR3 sequences, with roughly a third observed a single time. Axillary draining lymph nodes of breast cancer patients supplied the node samples. This sequence joins TRBV6-5 and TRBJ2-3; D is ambiguous. This receptor was identified in a female donor with breast cancer. Some clones in this sample may be carry-over from other donors' samples. Sequenced material: axillary lymph node tissue. CDR3 sequence reads: CASSLPLGQDGIGQYF. The DNA of the CDR3 is TGTGCCAGCAGTCTCCCTCTAGGGCAGGATGGGATCGGGCAGTATTTT.